What follows are 24 T cell receptor beta chains derived from one specimen sequenced in a study of CD8 T cells in ankylosing spondylitis. TCRdb used MiXCR to reprocess the 5' RACE reads, holding one entry per CDR3 protein. The sample has some 150,000 distinct CDR3 sequences; around 10% are singletons. Specimen: blood, either unsorted or a sorted T cell fraction (not recorded which). The receptors shown here come from a female donor with ankylosing spondylitis or in good health (not recorded which).

This clonotype was picked up a small number of times. The chain recombines TRBV5-1 with TRBJ2-7; 7 bases are a match to TRBD1. The CDR3 runs to 13 residues. Trimming removed 4 bases from V and 4 bases from J; junction bases left unmatched: 5. Germline values: CDR1 SGHRS, CDR2 YFSETQ. The CDR3 region is CASSQNRGYEQYF. The CDR3 region has the DNA TGCGCCAGCAGCCAGAACAGGGGTTACGAGCAGTACTTC.

This clonotype was detected ten times or more. The chain uses TRBV29-1 and TRBJ2-1; D is undetermined. Trimming took off 7 bases at V and 5 bases at J, with 12 bases between the two ends. The CDR3 sequence is 12 residues long. Germline V CDR1 and CDR2: SQVTM, ANQGSEA. Here the CDR3 DNA reads TGCAGCGCCGAGGAGCATCACAATGAGCAGTTCTTC. The encoded protein is CSAEEHHNEQFF.

This clonotype has a count of ten or more. This rearrangement joins TRBV5-6 to TRBJ1-6, with a tentative D call TRBD1 (5 bases). Trimming took off 7 bases at V and 8 bases at J, with 13 bases between the two ends. CDR1 and CDR2 from the germline V gene are SGHDT and YYEEEE. CDR3 length: 13 amino acids. CDR3 nucleotides: TGTGCCAGCGGGTGGGGGGGTGATTCACCCCTCCACTTT. This translates into CASGWGGDSPLHF.

Note on this clonotype: Since a much larger clone is just one base distant, this may be a read error. The DNA of the CDR3 is TGCAGTGCTACCGGGCGCCGCGCTAATCAGCCCCAGCATTTT. Translating gives CSATGRRANQPQHF. The rearrangement joins TRBV20-1 to TRBJ1-5, with unresolved D. V lost 4 bases to trimming and J lost 4 bases, with 14 bases between them. The CDR3 sequence is 14 residues long. Germline V gene data show CDR1 as DFQATT and CDR2 as SNEGSKA (reference sequence).

This clonotype was observed many times. This chain joins TRBV5-1 and TRBJ1-1, with 7 bases that match TRBD1. CDR1 and CDR2 from the germline V gene are SGHRS and YFSETQ. Losses at the gene ends were 4 bases for V and 8 bases for J; bases not matched to a gene: 8. CDR3 size: 13 residues. The CDR3, as DNA: TGCGCCAGCAGCCACAAACAGGGGACAGAAGCTTTCTTT. Protein sequence: CASSHKQGTEAFF.

This clonotype was found many times. V usage is TRBV12-3 or TRBV12-4 and J usage is TRBJ2-6, with a tentative D call TRBD1 (6 bases). This CDR3 has 17 amino acids. The V end lost 6 bases, the J end lost 4 bases, and 19 bases lay between the germline ends. This CDR3 is CASRHSTGMLGANVLTF. DNA for the CDR3: TGTGCCAGCAGGCACTCCACAGGGATGCTCGGGGCCAACGTCCTGACTTTC.

This sequence joins TRBV25-1 and TRBJ2-5, with 11 bases lining up with TRBD2. CDR3 length: 14 residues. CDR1 is MGHDK, CDR2 SYGVNS, per germline. The V gene end was trimmed by 6 bases and the J gene end by 4 bases; junction bases not matched to a gene: 4. The CDR3 nucleotides read TGTGCCAGCAGCCTAGCGGGAGGTGGAGAGACCCAGTACTTC. The encoded protein is CASSLAGGGETQYF. Together with reference TRBV25-1 and TRBJ2-5, the CDR3 gives the full variable domain: EADIYQTPRYLVIGTGKKITLECSQTMGHDKMYWYQQDPGMELHLIHYSYGVNSTEKGDLSSESTVSRIRTEHFPLTLESARPSHTSQYLCASSLAGGGETQYFGPGTRLLVL.

This clonotype was found many times. The rearrangement joins TRBV24-1 to TRBJ2-6; D is ambiguous. V lost 7 bases and J 2 bases, leaving 11 bases between the germline ends. The CDR3 is 15 amino acids. Germline V CDR1 and CDR2: KGHDR, SFDVKD. The chain's CDR3 is CATSPRTTGANVLTF. Here the CDR3 DNA reads TGTGCCACCAGCCCGCGCACGACTGGGGCCAACGTCCTGACTTTC.

This clonotype has just a few counts. The chain carries TRBV7-7 and TRBJ2-7; D possibly matches TRBD1 or TRBD2 (5 bases each). The CDR3 sequence is 13 residues long. Germline loops: CDR1 SSHAT, CDR2 FNYEAQ (reference sequence). V lost 5 bases and J 2 bases, leaving 10 bases between the germline ends. CDR3 bases: TGTGCCAGCAGCCCCACGGGGCCCTACGAGCAGTACTTC. This translates into CASSPTGPYEQYF.

A note on this clonotype: A junction end diverges from the germline sequence, so it may reflect a read error. This chain connects TRBV19 to TRBJ2-1; unclear D gene. This CDR3 is 15 amino acids long. Per the germline V gene, CDR1 is LNHDA and CDR2 is SQIVND (reference sequence). CDR3 DNA sequence: TGTGCCAGTAGTAATCGGCCTCTCTCCGGCAATGGGCAGTTCTTC. Translating gives CASSNRPLSGNGQFF.

Ten or more counts support this clonotype. This chain's CDR3 is CSVTDHNSPLHF. CDR3 DNA: TGCAGTGTGACAGATCATAATTCACCCCTCCACTTT. The chain uses TRBV20-1 and TRBJ1-6, with D perhaps TRBD1 (5 bases). CDR3 length: 12 residues. CDR1 is DFQATT and CDR2 is SNEGSKA in the germline V gene (reference sequence). The ends were cut back, 7 bases at V and 5 bases at J, with 9 bases in the middle.

This clonotype showed up just a few times. The chain has TRBV3-1 and TRBJ2-1; no firm D call. Germline CDR1 reads LGHDT; CDR2 reads YNNKEL (reference sequence). The CDR3 sequence is 14 residues long. The V gene lost 4 bases and the J gene lost 6 bases, with 13 bases spanning the gap. The CDR3 nucleotides read TGTGCCAGCAGCCCTCGTCTCCGAGCCAATGAGCAGTTCTTC. Translating it yields CASSPRLRANEQFF.

In its sample, this clonotype was seen many times. The chain carries TRBV5-1 and TRBJ1-4, with 7 bases lining up with TRBD1. Unmatched junction bases numbered 13, after V lost 0 bases and J lost 8 bases. CDR1 SGHRS and CDR2 YFSETQ come from the germline V gene. CDR3 length: 17 residues. This CDR3 reads CASSLGTGIVSGEKLFF. The CDR3, as DNA: TGCGCCAGCAGCTTGGGGACAGGAATCGTTTCCGGAGAAAAACTGTTTTTT.

This clonotype was counted many times. The chain carries TRBV12-3 or TRBV12-4 and TRBJ2-5, with TRBD1 matching 9 bases. The CDR3 is made up of 15 amino acids. Germline trimming cut 5 bases from V and 1 base from J; bases unmatched to any gene: 5. CDR3 in DNA: TGTGCCAGCAGTCGCGGACAGGGGTCCCAAGAGACCCAGTACTTC. Residues: CASSRGQGSQETQYF.

This clonotype was seen at least ten times. The gene calls are TRBV29-1 and TRBJ2-7; possible D gene TRBD1, 6 bases. The germline gives CDR1 SQVTM, CDR2 ANQGSEA. CDR3 length: 12 residues. Trimming left V 7 bases short and J 3 bases short, with 13 bases between. This chain's CDR3 is CSGDKEDYEQYF. In DNA, the CDR3 is TGCAGCGGGGACAAAGAAGACTACGAGCAGTACTTC.

The J gene is TRBJ2-1, the V gene TRBV29-1, with a possible D match to TRBD1 (6 bases). This CDR3 region has 14 residues. Trimming cost V 6 bases and J 0 bases, with 12 bases left between them. CDR1 and CDR2 (germline): SQVTM, ANQGSEA. The CDR3 DNA sequence: TGCAGCGTCCTAGGGGGTAGCTCCTACAATGAGCAGTTCTTC. Protein product: CSVLGGSSYNEQFF.

This clonotype showed up many times. This chain joins TRBV5-1 and TRBJ1-2, with D hard to call. From germline, CDR1 is SGHRS and CDR2 YFSETQ. V lost 4 bases and J lost 8, with 18 bases in between. There are 14 residues in the CDR3. For the CDR3, the DNA is TGCGCCAGCAGCGCGGACGGGATGGACGGAGGCTACACCTTC. Translation: CASSADGMDGGYTF.

In its sample, this clonotype was seen a few times. This chain connects TRBV30 to TRBJ1-6; D remains unclear. The V and J ends lost 3 bases and 7 bases respectively, with 7 bases between them. Germline V gene lookup returns CDR1 GTSNPN and CDR2 SVGIG (reference sequence). The CDR3 is 12 amino acids. The CDR3 region has the DNA TGTGCCTGGAGCCTGAGGAATTCACCCCTCCACTTT. It specifies CAWSLRNSPLHF. The full variable domain, rest sourced from reference TRBV30 and TRBJ1-6, is SQTIHQWPATLVQPVGSPLSLECTVEGTSNPNLYWYRQAAGRGLQLLFYSVGIGQISSEVPQNLSASRPQDRQFILSSKKLLLSDSGFYLCAWSLRNSPLHFGNGTRLTVT.

Notes on this clonotype: This may stem from a read error, because a much larger clone lies one nucleotide away. J is TRBJ1-2 and V is TRBV7-8, with a weak D call TRBD1 (6 bases). This CDR3 is 14 amino acids long. V was cut by 0 bases and J by 4 bases, with 9 bases left in between. Looked up from germline, CDR1 is SGHVS and CDR2 is FQNEAQ. The CDR3 DNA reads TGTGCCAGCAGCTTAGCCGGACAGATCTATGGCTACACCTTC. Translated: CASSLAGQIYGYTF.

This clonotype has a count of ten or more. The chain uses TRBV12-3 or TRBV12-4 and TRBJ1-2, with 7 bases identical to TRBD1. The CDR3 is made up of 12 amino acids. J lost 8 bases, V lost 6 bases, and 6 bases had no gene match. The CDR3 protein is CASSTGARGYTF. The CDR3 DNA reads as TGTGCCAGCAGCACAGGGGCGCGGGGCTACACCTTC.

This clonotype was picked up many times. This sequence joins TRBV18 and TRBJ1-2; D possibly corresponds to TRBD1 (5 bases). This CDR3 is built from 14 residues. Germline V gives CDR1 KGHSH, CDR2 LQKENI. Trimming stripped 6 bases from V and 2 bases from J, with 13 bases between. The CDR3 DNA sequence: TGTGCCAGCTCGCCCGGGACCGAGAACTATGGCTACACCTTC. This encodes CASSPGTENYGYTF. Full variable domain (outside the CDR3, taken from reference TRBV18 and TRBJ1-2): NAGVMQNPRHLVRRRGQEARLRCSPMKGHSHVYWYRQLPEEGLKFMVYLQKENIIDESGMPKERFSAEFPKEGPSILRIQQVVRGDSAAYFCASSPGTENYGYTFGSGTRLTVV.

This clonotype was observed at least ten times. The chain is built from TRBV9 and TRBJ1-3; no clear D gene. The CDR3 consists of 15 residues. The germline CDR1 and CDR2 sequences are SGDLS and YYNGEE. Trimming stripped 0 bases from V and 0 bases from J, with 7 bases between. CDR3 amino acids: CASSVESSSGNTIYF. CDR3 nucleotide sequence: TGTGCCAGCAGCGTAGAAAGCTCCTCTGGAAACACCATATATTTT. Using reference TRBV9 and TRBJ1-3 for the parts outside the CDR3, the full variable domain is DSGVTQTPKHLITATGQRVTLRCSPRSGDLSVYWYQQSLDQGLQFLIQYYNGEERAKGNILERFSAQQFPDLHSELNLSSLELGDSALYFCASSVESSSGNTIYFGEGSWLTVV.

This clonotype was picked up many times. The J gene is TRBJ2-1, the V gene TRBV5-1; 7 bases match TRBD2. Germline lookup yields CDR1 SGHRS and CDR2 YFSETQ. V was pared by 4 bases and J by 4 bases, with 11 bases of the junction left unmatched. The CDR3 covers 16 residues. CDR3 bases: TGCGCCAGCAGCCACCTACTGCGCGGGAGTTACAATGAGCAGTTCTTC. This encodes CASSHLLRGSYNEQFF.

This clonotype was picked up many times. The chain recombines TRBV7-8 with TRBJ1-6; possible D gene TRBD1, 6 bases. Per germline, CDR1 SGHVS and CDR2 FQNEAQ. The CDR3 runs 15 residues. Deletions cut 5 bases from V and 5 bases from J, with 13 bases between. This CDR3 is CASSGRGRNNSPLHF. For the CDR3, the DNA is TGTGCCAGCAGCGGCAGGGGTAGAAATAATTCACCCCTCCACTTT.